This T cell receptor (beta chain) was identified in a study of T cell responses to AZD1222 COVID-19 vaccine. Findings and limits, study-wide: Repertoires were obtained only post-peak T cell response.

In the case of this clone: As yet, its antigen is unknown.

Data came from immunoSEQ multiplex PCR; TCRdb stores just in-frame clones and leaves some out. The sample contains around 140,000 clones, 80% to 90% of which appear only once. The ends were cut back, 6 bases at V and 2 bases at J, with 20 bases in the middle. The length of the CDR3 is 17 residues. In germline, CDR1 is KGHSH, CDR2 LQKENI. V gene TRBV18 combines with J gene TRBJ1-3; D is possibly TRBD1 (5 bases). The sample in question was peripheral blood, obtained on day 0 of AZD1222 vaccination. This receptor was taken from an adult in good health. The CDR3 nucleotides read TGTGCCAGCTCGCAGCAGCCTGGAGGGGTCCCTGGAAACACCATATATTTT. Amino acid sequence: CASSQQPGGVPGNTIYF.